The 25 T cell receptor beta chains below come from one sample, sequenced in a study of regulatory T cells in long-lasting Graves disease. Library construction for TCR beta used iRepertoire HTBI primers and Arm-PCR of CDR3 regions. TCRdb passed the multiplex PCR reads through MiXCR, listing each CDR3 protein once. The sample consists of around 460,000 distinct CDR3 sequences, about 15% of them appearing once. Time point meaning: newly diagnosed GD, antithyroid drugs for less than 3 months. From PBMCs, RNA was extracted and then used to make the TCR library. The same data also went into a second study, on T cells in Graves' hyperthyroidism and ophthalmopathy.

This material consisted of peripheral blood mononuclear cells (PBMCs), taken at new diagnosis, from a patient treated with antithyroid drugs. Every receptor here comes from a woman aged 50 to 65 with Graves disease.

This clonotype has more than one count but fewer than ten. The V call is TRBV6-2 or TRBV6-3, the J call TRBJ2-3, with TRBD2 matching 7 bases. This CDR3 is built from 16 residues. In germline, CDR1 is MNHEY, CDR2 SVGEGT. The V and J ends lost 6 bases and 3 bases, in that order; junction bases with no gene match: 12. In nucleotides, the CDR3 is TGTGCCAGCAGCCCTAAAAGACTAGCTTGGACAGATACGCAGTATTTT. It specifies CASSPKRLAWTDTQYF.

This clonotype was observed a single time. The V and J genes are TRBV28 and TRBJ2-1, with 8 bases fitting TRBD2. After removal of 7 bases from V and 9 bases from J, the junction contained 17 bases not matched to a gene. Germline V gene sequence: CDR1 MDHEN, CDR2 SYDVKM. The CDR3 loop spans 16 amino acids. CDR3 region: CASIRLVPLAGGEQFF. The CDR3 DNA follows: TGTGCCAGCATTCGTTTAGTCCCCTTGGCGGGAGGTGAGCAGTTCTTC.

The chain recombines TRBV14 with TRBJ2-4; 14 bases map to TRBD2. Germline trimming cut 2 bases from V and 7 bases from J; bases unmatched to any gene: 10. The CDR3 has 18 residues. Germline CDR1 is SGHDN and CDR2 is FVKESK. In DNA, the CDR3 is TGTGCCAGCAGCCAAAGGGTCGGACTAGCGGGAGGAGGGAACATTCAGTACTTC. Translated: CASSQRVGLAGGGNIQYF.

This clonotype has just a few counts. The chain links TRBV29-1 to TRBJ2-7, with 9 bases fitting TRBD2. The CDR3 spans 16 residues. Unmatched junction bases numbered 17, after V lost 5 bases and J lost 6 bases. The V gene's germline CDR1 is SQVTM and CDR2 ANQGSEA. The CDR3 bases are TGCAGCGTTAGCCTAGCGGGATCAACATCTATAAGCGAGCAGTACTTC. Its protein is CSVSLAGSTSISEQYF.

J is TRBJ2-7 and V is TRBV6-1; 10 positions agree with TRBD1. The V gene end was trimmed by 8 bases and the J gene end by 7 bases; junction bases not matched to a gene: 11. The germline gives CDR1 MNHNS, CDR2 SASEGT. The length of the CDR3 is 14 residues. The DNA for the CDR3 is TGTGCCAGCCGATCGGGGACAGGGGCCAGGGAGCAGTACTTC. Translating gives CASRSGTGAREQYF.

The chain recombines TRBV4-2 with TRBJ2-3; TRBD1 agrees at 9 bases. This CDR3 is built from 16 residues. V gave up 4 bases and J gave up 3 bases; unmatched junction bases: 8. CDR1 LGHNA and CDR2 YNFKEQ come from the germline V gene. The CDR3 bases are TGTGCCAGCAGCCCCCGGGACAGGGTAGGGACAGATACGCAGTATTTT. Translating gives CASSPRDRVGTDTQYF.

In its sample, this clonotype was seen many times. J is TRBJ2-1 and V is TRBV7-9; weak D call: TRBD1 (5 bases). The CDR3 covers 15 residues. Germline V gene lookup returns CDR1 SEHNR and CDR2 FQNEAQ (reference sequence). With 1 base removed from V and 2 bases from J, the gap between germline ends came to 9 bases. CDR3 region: CASSLGRAPYNEQFF. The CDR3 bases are TGTGCCAGCAGCTTAGGCAGGGCCCCCTACAATGAGCAGTTCTTC.

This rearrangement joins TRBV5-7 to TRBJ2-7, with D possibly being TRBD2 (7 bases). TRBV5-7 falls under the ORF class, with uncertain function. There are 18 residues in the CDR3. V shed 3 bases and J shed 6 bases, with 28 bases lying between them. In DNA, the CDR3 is TGTGCCAGCAGCTGTCGGGGGCGGACTAGTCGCGGGATTTGCGAGCAGTACTTC. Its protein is CASSCRGRTSRGICEQYF.

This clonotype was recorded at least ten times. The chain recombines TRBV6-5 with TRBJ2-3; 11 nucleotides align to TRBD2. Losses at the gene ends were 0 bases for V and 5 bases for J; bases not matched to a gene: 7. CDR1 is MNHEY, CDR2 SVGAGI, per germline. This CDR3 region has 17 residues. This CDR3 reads CASSYSTSGMWVDTQYF. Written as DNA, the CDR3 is TGTGCCAGCAGTTACTCGACTAGCGGGATGTGGGTAGATACGCAGTATTTT.

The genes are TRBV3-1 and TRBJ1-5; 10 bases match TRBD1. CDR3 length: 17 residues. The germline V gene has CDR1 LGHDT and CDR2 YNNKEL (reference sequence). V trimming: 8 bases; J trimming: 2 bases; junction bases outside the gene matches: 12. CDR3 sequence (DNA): TGTGCCAGCCCGGGACAGGGGTTTCGCCATGGCAATCAGCCCCAGCATTTT. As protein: CASPGQGFRHGNQPQHF.

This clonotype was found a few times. The CDR3 loop is CASSSLAGTTYEQYF. The CDR3 bases are TGTGCCAGCAGCTCACTAGCGGGGACAACCTACGAGCAGTACTTC. The chain recombines TRBV12-3 or TRBV12-4 with TRBJ2-7; 10 nucleotides match TRBD2. V trimming: 6 bases; J trimming: 2 bases; junction bases outside the gene matches: 7. This CDR3 contains 15 residues.

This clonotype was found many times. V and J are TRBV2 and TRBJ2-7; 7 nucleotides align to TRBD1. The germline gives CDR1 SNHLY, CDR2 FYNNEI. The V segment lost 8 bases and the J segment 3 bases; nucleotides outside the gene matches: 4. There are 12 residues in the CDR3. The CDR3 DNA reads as TGTGCCAGCCGGGCAGGGGGCTACGAGCAGTACTTC. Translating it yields CASRAGGYEQYF.

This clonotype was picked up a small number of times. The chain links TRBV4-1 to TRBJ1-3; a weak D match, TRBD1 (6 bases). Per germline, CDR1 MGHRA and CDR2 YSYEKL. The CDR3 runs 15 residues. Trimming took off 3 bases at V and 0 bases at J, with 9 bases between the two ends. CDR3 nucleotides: TGCGCCAGCAGCCAGCCACAGGGCTCTGGAAACACCATATATTTT. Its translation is CASSQPQGSGNTIYF.

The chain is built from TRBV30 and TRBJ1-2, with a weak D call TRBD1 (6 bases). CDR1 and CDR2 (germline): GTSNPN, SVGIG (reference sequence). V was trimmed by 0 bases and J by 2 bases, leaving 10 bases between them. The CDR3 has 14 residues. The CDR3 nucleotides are TGTGCCTGGAGTGTAGGGGGGCCCAACTATGGCTACACCTTC. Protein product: CAWSVGGPNYGYTF. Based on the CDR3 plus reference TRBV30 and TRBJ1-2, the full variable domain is SQTIHQWPATLVQPVGSPLSLECTVEGTSNPNLYWYRQAAGRGLQLLFYSVGIGQISSEVPQNLSASRPQDRQFILSSKKLLLSDSGFYLCAWSVGGPNYGYTFGSGTRLTVV.

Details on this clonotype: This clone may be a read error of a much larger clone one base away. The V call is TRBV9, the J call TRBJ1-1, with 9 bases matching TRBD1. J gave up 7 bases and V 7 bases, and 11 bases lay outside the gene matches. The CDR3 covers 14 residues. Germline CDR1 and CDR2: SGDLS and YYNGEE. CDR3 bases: TGTGCCAGCGGCCCTAGGACAGGGGAGGGTGAAGCTTTCTTT. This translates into CASGPRTGEGEAFF.

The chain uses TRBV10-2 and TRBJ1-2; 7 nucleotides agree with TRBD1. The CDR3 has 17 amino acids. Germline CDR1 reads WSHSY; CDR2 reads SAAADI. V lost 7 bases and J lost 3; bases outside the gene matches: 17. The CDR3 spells CASKWPGGQGDYYGYTF. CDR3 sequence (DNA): TGCGCCAGCAAATGGCCGGGGGGGCAGGGGGACTACTATGGCTACACCTTC.

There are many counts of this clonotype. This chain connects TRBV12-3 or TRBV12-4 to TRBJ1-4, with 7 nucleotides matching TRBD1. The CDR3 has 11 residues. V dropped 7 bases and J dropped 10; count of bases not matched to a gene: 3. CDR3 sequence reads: CASTYRGKLFF. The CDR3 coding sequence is TGTGCCAGCACTTACAGGGGAAAACTGTTTTTT.

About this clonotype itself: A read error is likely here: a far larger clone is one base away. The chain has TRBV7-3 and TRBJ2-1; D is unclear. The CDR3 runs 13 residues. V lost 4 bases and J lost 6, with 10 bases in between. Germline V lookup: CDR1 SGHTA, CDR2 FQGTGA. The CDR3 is CASSSRTRNEQFF. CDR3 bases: TGTGCCAGCAGCTCTAGGACCCGCAATGAGCAGTTCTTC.

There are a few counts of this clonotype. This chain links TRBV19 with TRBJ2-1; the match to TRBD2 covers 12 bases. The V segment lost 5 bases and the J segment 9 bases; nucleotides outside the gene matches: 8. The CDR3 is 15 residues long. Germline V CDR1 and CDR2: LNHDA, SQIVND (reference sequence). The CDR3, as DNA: TGTGCCAGTAGTGCCTCACTAGCGGGAGGCTCTGAGCAGTTCTTC. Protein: CASSASLAGGSEQFF.

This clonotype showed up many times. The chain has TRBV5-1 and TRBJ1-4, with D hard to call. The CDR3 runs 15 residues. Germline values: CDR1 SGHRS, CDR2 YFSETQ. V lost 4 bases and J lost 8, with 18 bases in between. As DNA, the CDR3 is TGCGCCAGCAGCCAGACCCACAGTGTGGGCGAAAAACTGTTTTTT. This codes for CASSQTHSVGEKLFF. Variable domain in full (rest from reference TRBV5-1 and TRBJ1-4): KAGVTQTPRYLIKTRGQQVTLSCSPISGHRSVSWYQQTPGQGLQFLFEYFSETQRNKGNFPGRFSGRQFSNSRSEMNVSTLELGDSALYLCASSQTHSVGEKLFFGSGTQLSVL.

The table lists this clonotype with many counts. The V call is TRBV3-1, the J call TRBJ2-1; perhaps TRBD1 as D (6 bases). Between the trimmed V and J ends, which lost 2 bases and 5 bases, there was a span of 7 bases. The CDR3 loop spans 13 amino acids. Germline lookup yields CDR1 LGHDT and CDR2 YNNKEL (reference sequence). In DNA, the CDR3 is TGTGCCAGCAGCCAAACAGGGAACAATGAGCAGTTCTTC. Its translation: CASSQTGNNEQFF.

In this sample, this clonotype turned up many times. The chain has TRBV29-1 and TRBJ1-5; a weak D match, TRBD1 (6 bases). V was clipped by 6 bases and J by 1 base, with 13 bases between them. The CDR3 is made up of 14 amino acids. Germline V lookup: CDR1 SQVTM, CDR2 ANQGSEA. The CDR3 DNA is TGCAGCGTCGGTGGCACAGGGAGCAATCAGCCCCAGCATTTT. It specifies CSVGGTGSNQPQHF.

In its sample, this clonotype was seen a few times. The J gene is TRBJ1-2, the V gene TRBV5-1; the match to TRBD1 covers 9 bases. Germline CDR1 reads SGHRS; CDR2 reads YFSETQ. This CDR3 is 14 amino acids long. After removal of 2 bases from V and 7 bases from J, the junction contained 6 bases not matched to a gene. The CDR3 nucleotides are TGCGCCAGCAGCTTCGGGGGACAGGGTGGTGGCTACACCTTC. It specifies CASSFGGQGGGYTF.

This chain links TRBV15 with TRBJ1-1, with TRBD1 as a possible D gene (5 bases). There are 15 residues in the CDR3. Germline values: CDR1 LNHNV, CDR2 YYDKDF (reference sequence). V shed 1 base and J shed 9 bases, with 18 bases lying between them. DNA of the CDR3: TGTGCCACCAGCAGAGTCGAGGGGAGGTGGCTGAAAGCTTTCTTT. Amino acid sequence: CATSRVEGRWLKAFF.

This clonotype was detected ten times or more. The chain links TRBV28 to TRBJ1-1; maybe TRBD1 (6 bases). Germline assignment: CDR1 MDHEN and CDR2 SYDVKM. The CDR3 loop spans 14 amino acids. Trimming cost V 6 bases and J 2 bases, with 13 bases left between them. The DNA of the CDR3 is TGTGCCAGCAGCCCCGGGACAAGAAACACTGAAGCTTTCTTT. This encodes CASSPGTRNTEAFF.